Listed below are T cell receptor beta chains from one sample, sequenced in a study of blood T cell repertoires in COVID-19. The method was immunoSEQ multiplex PCR; TCRdb's version includes in-frame clones alone and lacks a portion of them. The sample lists hundreds of thousands of clones, 70% to 90% occurring once. The sample taken for sequencing was peripheral blood. These receptors were taken from a man younger than 35 with active or convalescent COVID-19. Both conserved end residues are trimmed from each CDR3. Each record gives: J gene, V gene, CDR3 protein.

j_gene: TRBJ1-1
v_gene: TRBV5-1
CDR3aa: ASSLERGATEAF

j_gene: TRBJ2-2
v_gene: TRBV7-9
CDR3aa: ASSFEGGATGELF

j_gene: TRBJ1-3
v_gene: TRBV24-1
CDR3aa: ATSDLPGGNTIY

j_gene: TRBJ2-5
v_gene: TRBV12-5
CDR3aa: ASVSGQGPFQETQY

j_gene: TRBJ2-1
v_gene: TRBV27
CDR3aa: ASRPGQGAWASGEQF

j_gene: TRBJ2-7
v_gene: TRBV7-2
CDR3aa: ASSPGGGSITYEQY

j_gene: TRBJ1-2
v_gene: TRBV10-3
CDR3aa: AISESLQGAYNGYT

j_gene: TRBJ2-1
v_gene: TRBV3-1/TRBV3-2
CDR3aa: ASSPGLAGGYNEQF

j_gene: TRBJ1-1
v_gene: TRBV7-9
CDR3aa: ASSQGGQGARTEAF

j_gene: TRBJ1-6
v_gene: TRBV7-9
CDR3aa: ASSLEGGDPLH

j_gene: TRBJ1-1
v_gene: TRBV5-1
CDR3aa: ASSPNVGQNTEAF

j_gene: TRBJ2-7
v_gene: TRBV15
CDR3aa: ATSREPQGAEQY

j_gene: TRBJ1-1
v_gene: TRBV18
CDR3aa: ASSPTWKTDMNTEAF

j_gene: TRBJ1-5
v_gene: TRBV6-4
CDR3aa: ASSENNRGNQPQH

j_gene: TRBJ2-5
v_gene: TRBV5-1
CDR3aa: ASSLAGTSEETQY

j_gene: TRBJ1-1
v_gene: TRBV19
CDR3aa: ASSQGAGNTEAF

j_gene: TRBJ2-3
v_gene: TRBV3-1/TRBV3-2
CDR3aa: ASRKPPGTQY

j_gene: TRBJ2-7
v_gene: TRBV13
CDR3aa: ASSLALAGSYEQY